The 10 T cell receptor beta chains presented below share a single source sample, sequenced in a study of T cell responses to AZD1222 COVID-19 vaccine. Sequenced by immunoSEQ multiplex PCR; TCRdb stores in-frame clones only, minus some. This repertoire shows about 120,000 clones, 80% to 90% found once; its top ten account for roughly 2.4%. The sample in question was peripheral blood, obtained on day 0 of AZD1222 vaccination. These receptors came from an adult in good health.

This chain's CDR3 is CSARPLEQYF. CDR3 nucleotides: TGCAGTGCTAGGCCACTGGAGCAGTACTTC. This sequence joins TRBV20-1 and TRBJ2-7; D is undetermined. Germline V CDR1 and CDR2: DFQATT, SNEGSKA (reference sequence). Trimming cost V 3 bases and J 7 bases, with 7 bases left between them. This CDR3 region has 10 residues.

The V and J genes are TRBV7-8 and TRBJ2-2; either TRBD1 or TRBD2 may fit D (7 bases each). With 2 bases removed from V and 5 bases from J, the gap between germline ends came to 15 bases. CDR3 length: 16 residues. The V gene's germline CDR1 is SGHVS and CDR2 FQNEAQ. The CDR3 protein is CASSLLIRGGTGELFF. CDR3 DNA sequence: TGTGCCAGCAGCTTACTTATCAGGGGGGGTACCGGGGAGCTGTTTTTT.

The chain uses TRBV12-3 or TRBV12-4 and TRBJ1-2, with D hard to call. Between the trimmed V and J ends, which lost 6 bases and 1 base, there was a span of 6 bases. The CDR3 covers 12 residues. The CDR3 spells CASSPDNYGYTF. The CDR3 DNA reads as TGTGCCAGCAGCCCGGATAACTATGGCTACACCTTC.

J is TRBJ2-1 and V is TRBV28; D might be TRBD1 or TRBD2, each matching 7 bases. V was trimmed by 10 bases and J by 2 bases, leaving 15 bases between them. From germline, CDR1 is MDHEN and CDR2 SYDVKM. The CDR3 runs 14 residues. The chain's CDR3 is CATGGGTAYNEQFF. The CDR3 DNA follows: TGTGCCACGGGGGGCGGGACAGCCTACAATGAGCAGTTCTTC.

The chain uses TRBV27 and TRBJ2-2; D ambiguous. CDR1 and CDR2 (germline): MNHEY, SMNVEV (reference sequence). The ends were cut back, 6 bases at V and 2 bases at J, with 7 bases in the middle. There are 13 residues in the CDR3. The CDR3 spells CASSYSNTGELFF. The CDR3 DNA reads TGTGCCAGCAGCTACTCCAACACCGGGGAGCTGTTTTTT.

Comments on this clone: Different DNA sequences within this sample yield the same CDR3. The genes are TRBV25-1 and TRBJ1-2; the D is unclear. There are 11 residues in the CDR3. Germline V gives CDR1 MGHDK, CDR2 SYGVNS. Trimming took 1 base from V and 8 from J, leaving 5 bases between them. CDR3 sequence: CASSELGGYTF. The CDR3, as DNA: TGTGCCAGCAGTGAATTAGGGGGCTACACCTTC.

CDR3 sequence reads: CATSKPRPGGDEQFF. The CDR3 nucleotides are TGTGCCACCAGCAAACCGCGGCCCGGAGGGGATGAGCAGTTCTTC. This sequence joins TRBV15 and TRBJ2-1; TRBD2 is a possible D gene (6 bases). Trimming pared 4 bases from V and 8 bases from J, leaving 18 bases between. The CDR3 extends over 15 amino acids. CDR1 and CDR2 from the germline V gene are LNHNV and YYDKDF (reference sequence). The full variable domain, rest sourced from reference TRBV15 and TRBJ2-1, is DAMVIQNPRYQVTQFGKPVTLSCSQTLNHNVMYWYQQKSSQAPKLLFHYYDKDFNNEADTPDNFQSRRPNTSFCFLDIRSPGLGDTAMYLCATSKPRPGGDEQFFGPGTRLTVL.

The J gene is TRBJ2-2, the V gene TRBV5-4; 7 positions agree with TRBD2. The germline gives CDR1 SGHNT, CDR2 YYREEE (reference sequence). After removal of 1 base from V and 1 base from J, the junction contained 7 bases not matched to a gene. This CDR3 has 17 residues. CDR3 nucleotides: TGTGCCAGCAGCTTGTTCTGGGACTACGAGAACACCGGGGAGCTGTTTTTT. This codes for CASSLFWDYENTGELFF.

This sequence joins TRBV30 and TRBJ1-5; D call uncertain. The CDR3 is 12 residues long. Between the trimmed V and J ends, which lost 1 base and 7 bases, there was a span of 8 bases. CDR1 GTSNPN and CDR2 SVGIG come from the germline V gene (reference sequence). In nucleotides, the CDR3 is TGTGCCTGGAGTGGGCCCAGGCAGCCCCAGCATTTT. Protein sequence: CAWSGPRQPQHF.

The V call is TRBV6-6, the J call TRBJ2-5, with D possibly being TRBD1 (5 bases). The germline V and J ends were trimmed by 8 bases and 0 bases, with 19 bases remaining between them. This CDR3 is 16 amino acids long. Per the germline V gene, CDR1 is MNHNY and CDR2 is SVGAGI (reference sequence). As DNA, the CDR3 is TGTGCCAGCGGTCTTGACAGCCTCTCGTACCAAGAGACCCAGTACTTC. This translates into CASGLDSLSYQETQYF.